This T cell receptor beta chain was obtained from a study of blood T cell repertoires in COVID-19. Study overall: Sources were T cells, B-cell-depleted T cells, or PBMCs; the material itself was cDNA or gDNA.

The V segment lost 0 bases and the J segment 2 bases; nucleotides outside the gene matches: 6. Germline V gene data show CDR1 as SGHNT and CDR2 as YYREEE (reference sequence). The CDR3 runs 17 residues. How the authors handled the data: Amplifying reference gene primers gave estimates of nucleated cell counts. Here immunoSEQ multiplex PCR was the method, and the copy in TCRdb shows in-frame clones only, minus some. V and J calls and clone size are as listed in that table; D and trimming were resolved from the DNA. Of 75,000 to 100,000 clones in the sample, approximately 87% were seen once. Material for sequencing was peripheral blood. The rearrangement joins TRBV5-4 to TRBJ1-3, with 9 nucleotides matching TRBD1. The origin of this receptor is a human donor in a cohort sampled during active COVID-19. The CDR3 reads CASSLGGQGLTGNTIYF. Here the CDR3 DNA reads TGTGCCAGCAGCTTGGGAGGACAGGGGCTGACTGGAAACACCATATATTTT.